This T cell receptor beta chain was captured in a study of T cell repertoires in ileal Crohn's disease. Study-level information: Less than 45% were active smokers at surgery; median disease duration was about 7.5 years. Thiopurines (around 10) or anti-TNF agents (more than 17) were given postoperatively to about half. Study findings and constraints: High-frequency clones were more common in sorted CD8 than CD4 cells.

In regard to this clone: What it binds is not known.

This table comes from immunoSEQ multiplex PCR, and its TCRdb copy is limited to in-frame clones, with some not included. This sample yields about 5,500 clones, of which roughly four fifths are seen a single time; 5% to 6.5% belongs to the top ten. The germline V gene has CDR1 SGHVS and CDR2 FNYEAQ. CDR3 length: 15 amino acids. The V end was cut by 2 bases, the J end by 7 bases, with 12 bases between. The chain links TRBV7-6 to TRBJ1-6; the D is unclear. The TCR comes from an adult with Crohn's disease. Source material: ileal tissue. CDR3 region: CASSLRNLGNSPLHF. In nucleotides, the CDR3 is TGTGCCAGCAGCTTACGAAACCTAGGAAATTCACCCCTCCACTTT.